This entry lists 16 T cell receptor beta chains sequenced from one sample in a study of lymphopenia after photon versus proton radiotherapy. Generated by immunoSEQ multiplex PCR, the TCRdb table keeps only in-frame clones and is missing some. In the table there are around 29,000 clones, roughly 84% of which are singletons. The starting material was peripheral blood, obtained from a patient treated with proton-based radiotherapy. The source is a woman between 65 and 79 years old with pancreatic cancer.

The chain employs TRBV7-2 and TRBJ2-5, with TRBD2 identical over 11 bases. CDR3 length: 16 residues. CDR1 is SGHTA, CDR2 FQGNSA, per germline. Trimming took 3 bases from V and 1 from J; bases not matched to a gene: 4. CDR3 amino acids: CASSFPTSGIQETQYF. The CDR3 DNA is TGTGCCAGCAGCTTCCCGACTAGCGGGATCCAAGAGACCCAGTACTTC.

Only one count was recorded for this clone. The chain combines TRBV5-5 with TRBJ2-3; D is ambiguous. This CDR3 is 12 amino acids long. The germline V gene encodes CDR1 SGHKS and CDR2 YYEKEE (reference sequence). V shed 2 bases and J shed 6 bases, with 7 bases lying between them. Written as DNA, the CDR3 is TGTGCCAGCAGCTTAGAATTGGATACGCAGTATTTT. Encoded protein: CASSLELDTQYF.

J is TRBJ2-4 and V is TRBV18; TRBD1 matches 7 bases. Trimming took 6 bases from V and 0 from J; bases not matched to a gene: 5. This CDR3 is 15 amino acids long. The germline CDR1 and CDR2 sequences are KGHSH and LQKENI. The CDR3 bases are TGTGCCAGCTCTACGACAGGGATAGCCAAAAACATTCAGTACTTC. It is translated as CASSTTGIAKNIQYF. The variable domain in full, with the rest retrieved from reference TRBV18 and TRBJ2-4, is NAGVMQNPRHLVRRRGQEARLRCSPMKGHSHVYWYRQLPEEGLKFMVYLQKENIIDESGMPKERFSAEFPKEGPSILRIQQVVRGDSAAYFCASSTTGIAKNIQYFGAGTRLSVL.

The rearrangement uses TRBV11-2 and TRBJ2-7; the match to TRBD2 covers 12 bases. CDR1 and CDR2 (germline): SGHAT, FQNNGV. This CDR3 comprises 15 residues. Trimming cost V 5 bases and J 4 bases; bases outside gene matches: 6. The CDR3 DNA sequence: TGTGCCAGCAGCCCCCGGACTAGCGGGGAATACGAGCAGTACTTC. Amino acid sequence: CASSPRTSGEYEQYF.

V usage is TRBV28 and J usage is TRBJ2-1; TRBD1 aligns across 7 bases. The CDR3 is 17 amino acids. CDR1 is MDHEN, CDR2 SYDVKM, per germline. Unmatched junction bases numbered 14, after V lost 5 bases and J lost 4 bases. CDR3 coding DNA: TGTGCCAGCAGTAGGGGGTCCGGGACAGACCCTTACAATGAGCAGTTCTTC. Protein product: CASSRGSGTDPYNEQFF.

The CDR3 region is CASSRQGGNYGYTF. Written as DNA, the CDR3 is TGTGCCAGCTCCAGACAGGGGGGTAACTATGGCTACACCTTC. The chain carries TRBV7-2 and TRBJ1-2, with 9 bases identical to TRBD1. The V segment lost 8 bases and the J segment 1 base; nucleotides outside the gene matches: 5. The CDR3 has 14 residues. Germline V CDR1 and CDR2: SGHTA, FQGNSA.

The genes are TRBV30 and TRBJ2-3; TRBD1 aligns across 9 bases. This CDR3 region has 16 residues. V lost 3 bases to trimming and J lost 4 bases; unmatched junction nucleotides: 11. Per the germline V gene, CDR1 is GTSNPN and CDR2 is SVGIG (reference sequence). The CDR3 sequence: CAWRDRDRVNSDTQYF. In DNA form, the CDR3 reads TGTGCCTGGAGGGACCGGGACAGGGTTAACTCAGATACGCAGTATTTT.

The V call is TRBV19, the J call TRBJ2-5, with TRBD2 as a possible D gene (6 bases). The CDR3 covers 12 residues. The germline CDR1 and CDR2 sequences are LNHDA and SQIVND (reference sequence). Trimming shortened V by 9 bases and J by 1 base, and 9 bases separated the two germline ends. The CDR3 nucleotides are TGTGCCAGCGGGGACTTCCAAGAGACCCAGTACTTC. Amino acids: CASGDFQETQYF. The full variable domain, in which reference TRBV19 and TRBJ2-5 provide the parts outside the CDR3, is DGGITQSPKYLFRKEGQNVTLSCEQNLNHDAMYWYRQDPGQGLRLIYYSQIVNDFQKGDIAEGYSVSREKKESFPLTVTSAQKNPTAFYLCASGDFQETQYFGPGTRLLVL.

The chain has TRBV19 and TRBJ1-4; TRBD1 is a possible D gene (5 bases). CDR3 length equals 15 residues. With 8 bases removed from V and 2 bases from J, the gap between germline ends came to 15 bases. Germline V gene sequence: CDR1 LNHDA, CDR2 SQIVND (reference sequence). CDR3 amino acids: CASGGRLSTNEKLFF. The DNA for the CDR3 is TGTGCCAGTGGGGGGAGACTCTCGACTAATGAAAAACTGTTTTTT.

This chain joins TRBV28 and TRBJ2-3, with 8 bases matching TRBD1. Germline CDR1 reads MDHEN; CDR2 reads SYDVKM. The ends lost 3 bases at V and 4 bases at J; junction bases unmatched: 12. This CDR3 spans 17 amino acids. In nucleotides, the CDR3 is TGTGCCAGCAGTTTGACCGCATTGTTACAGGGGGCAGATACGCAGTATTTT. The encoded protein is CASSLTALLQGADTQYF. Full variable domain (remainder filled in from reference TRBV28 and TRBJ2-3): DVKVTQSSRYLVKRTGEKVFLECVQDMDHENMFWYRQDPGLGLRLIYFSYDVKMKEKGDIPEGYSVSREKKERFSLILESASTNQTSMYLCASSLTALLQGADTQYFGPGTRLTVL.

The gene calls are TRBV19 and TRBJ1-1; D uncertain. From germline, CDR1 is LNHDA and CDR2 SQIVND (reference sequence). The V and J ends lost 4 bases and 1 base respectively, with 7 bases between them. This CDR3 comprises 13 residues. CDR3 protein: CASSSHQNTEAFF. The DNA for the CDR3 is TGTGCCAGTAGTAGCCACCAGAACACTGAAGCTTTCTTT.

This clone was seen more than once but under ten times. Here the CDR3 DNA reads TGTGCCAGCAGCTTCGGGGGGCGGGAGACCCAGTACTTC. Translation gives CASSFGGRETQYF. The gene calls are TRBV11-1 and TRBJ2-5; maybe TRBD2 (7 bases). Germline V gene lookup returns CDR1 SGHAT and CDR2 FQDESV (reference sequence). The CDR3 contains 13 residues. V lost 3 bases and J 5 bases, leaving 10 bases between the germline ends.

The chain uses TRBV28 and TRBJ1-1, with 7 positions matching TRBD1. CDR1 is MDHEN and CDR2 is SYDVKM in the germline V gene. V shed 7 bases, J shed 6 bases, and the junction held 5 bases outside the gene matches. The CDR3 runs to 12 residues. CDR3 sequence reads: CASTLTGAEAFF. DNA of the CDR3: TGTGCCAGCACCCTTACAGGGGCTGAAGCTTTCTTT. The full variable domain, in which reference TRBV28 and TRBJ1-1 provide the parts outside the CDR3, is DVKVTQSSRYLVKRTGEKVFLECVQDMDHENMFWYRQDPGLGLRLIYFSYDVKMKEKGDIPEGYSVSREKKERFSLILESASTNQTSMYLCASTLTGAEAFFGQGTRLTVV.

V gene TRBV9 combines with J gene TRBJ2-1; 7 bases align to TRBD2. Looked up from germline, CDR1 is SGDLS and CDR2 is YYNGEE. V shed 4 bases and J 5 bases; nucleotides not matched to a gene: 9. The CDR3 covers 15 residues. In nucleotides, the CDR3 is TGTGCCAGCAGCCCAAGCGGGATAGTAGACAATGAGCAGTTCTTC. This gives the protein CASSPSGIVDNEQFF.

This clone was seen a handful of times. The chain recombines TRBV6-5 with TRBJ1-1; a weak D match, TRBD1 (5 bases). V lost 7 bases and J lost 4, with 13 bases in between. Germline loops: CDR1 MNHEY, CDR2 SVGAGI. There are 13 residues in the CDR3. The chain's CDR3 is CASNQGARTEAFF. CDR3 DNA: TGTGCCAGCAATCAGGGAGCTCGCACTGAAGCTTTCTTT.

The chain has TRBV9 and TRBJ1-1; D is uncertain. V lost 1 base, J lost 0 bases, and 4 bases lay in between. Germline V gives CDR1 SGDLS, CDR2 YYNGEE. CDR3 length equals 13 residues. CDR3: CASSVKVNTEAFF. CDR3 nucleotide sequence: TGTGCCAGCAGCGTAAAGGTGAACACTGAAGCTTTCTTT.